Listed here are 25 T cell receptor beta chains from one sample, sequenced in a study of blood T cell repertoires in COVID-19. The protocol was immunoSEQ multiplex PCR, while the TCRdb copy is restricted to in-frame clones and leaves out a portion. Seen here are approximately 170,000 clones, 88% observed once, and the top ten hold approximately 24%. Sequences were obtained from peripheral blood. These receptors came from a man aged 60 to 69 with acute or convalescent COVID-19.

The chain joins TRBV6-5 to TRBJ1-3; D possibly corresponds to TRBD1 (6 bases). Per germline, CDR1 MNHEY and CDR2 SVGAGI. This CDR3 is built from 16 residues. Between the trimmed V and J ends, which lost 0 bases and 2 bases, there was a span of 11 bases. The DNA of the CDR3 is TGTGCCAGCAGTTACTCAAAGTGGGACACTGGAAACACCATATATTTT. As protein: CASSYSKWDTGNTIYF.

In its sample, this clone was seen once. This sequence joins TRBV27 and TRBJ2-7; no reliable D call. This CDR3 has 13 amino acids. The germline gives CDR1 MNHEY, CDR2 SMNVEV (reference sequence). Trimming pared 3 bases from V and 2 bases from J, leaving 8 bases between. The CDR3 bases are TGTGCCAGCAGTTTTGGGCGAACCTACGAGCAGTACTTC. Translating gives CASSFGRTYEQYF.

The V call is TRBV14, the J call TRBJ1-2; 10 bases fit TRBD1. This CDR3 spans 13 amino acids. The germline V gene encodes CDR1 SGHDN and CDR2 FVKESK. V shed 4 bases and J 9 bases; nucleotides not matched to a gene: 5. In nucleotides, the CDR3 is TGTGCCAGCAGCCCGACAGGGGGCGGGAGCTACACCTTC. This encodes CASSPTGGGSYTF.

This chain joins TRBV12-5 and TRBJ2-2, with 14 bases fitting TRBD2. The germline V gene encodes CDR1 LGHNT and CDR2 FRNRAP. The CDR3 loop spans 19 amino acids. Germline trimming cut 2 bases from V and 6 bases from J; bases unmatched to any gene: 11. The CDR3: CASGLPPGMTSGRAGELFF. The CDR3 DNA reads as TGTGCTAGTGGTTTGCCCCCCGGCATGACTAGCGGGAGGGCCGGGGAGCTGTTTTTT.

The genes are TRBV19 and TRBJ2-2; 8 nucleotides match TRBD2. With 3 bases clipped from V and 2 bases from J, the junction kept 5 bases outside the gene matches. The CDR3 has 16 amino acids. The germline V gene encodes CDR1 LNHDA and CDR2 SQIVND (reference sequence). CDR3 sequence reads: CASSIKAGANTGELFF. CDR3 in DNA: TGTGCCAGTAGTATCAAAGCGGGGGCCAACACCGGGGAGCTGTTTTTT. Looking up the rest from reference TRBV19 and TRBJ2-2 gives the full variable domain: DGGITQSPKYLFRKEGQNVTLSCEQNLNHDAMYWYRQDPGQGLRLIYYSQIVNDFQKGDIAEGYSVSREKKESFPLTVTSAQKNPTAFYLCASSIKAGANTGELFFGEGSRLTVL.

The V call is TRBV18, the J call TRBJ1-4; 10 bases are shared with TRBD1. Trimming took 2 bases from V and 6 from J; bases not matched to a gene: 3. Per the germline V gene, CDR1 is KGHSH and CDR2 is LQKENI. CDR3 size: 15 residues. This CDR3 reads CASSPTGTGDEKLFF. Here the CDR3 DNA reads TGTGCCAGCTCACCAACCGGGACAGGGGATGAAAAACTGTTTTTT.

The chain carries TRBV28 and TRBJ1-4; D is perhaps TRBD1 (5 bases). CDR1 and CDR2 (germline): MDHEN, SYDVKM. Between the trimmed V and J ends, which lost 2 bases and 3 bases, there was a span of 7 bases. The CDR3 covers 14 residues. CDR3 bases: TGTGCCAGCAGTTTAATAGGGGCTAATGAAAAACTGTTTTTT. Residues: CASSLIGANEKLFF.

CDR3 nucleotides: TGTGCCAGCAGCTTAAGGCAGGGGGCATTCGTCGATAATTCACCCCTCCACTTT. This sequence encodes CASSLRQGAFVDNSPLHF. V and J are TRBV7-6 and TRBJ1-6; TRBD1 aligns across 8 bases. CDR3 length: 18 amino acids. With V trimmed by 2 bases and J by 5 bases, 11 bases remained unmatched. The germline V gene has CDR1 SGHVS and CDR2 FNYEAQ.

The CDR3 spells CASSISGGKEAFF. For the CDR3, the DNA is TGTGCCAGTAGTATATCAGGGGGGAAGGAAGCTTTCTTT. The chain combines TRBV19 with TRBJ1-1, with 7 positions matching TRBD1. With 2 bases clipped from V and 8 bases from J, the junction kept 5 bases outside the gene matches. Germline CDR1 and CDR2: LNHDA and SQIVND (reference sequence). CDR3 length equals 13 residues.

The chain uses TRBV5-1 and TRBJ1-6; D possibly corresponds to TRBD1 (5 bases). The ends were cut back, 3 bases at V and 7 bases at J, with 23 bases in the middle. CDR1 and CDR2 from the germline V gene are SGHRS and YFSETQ. This CDR3 has 18 residues. In DNA form, the CDR3 reads TGCGCCAGCAGCTATCGCGCCGGGACTCCGGGAGGCAATTCACCCCTCCACTTT. It translates to CASSYRAGTPGGNSPLHF.

V usage is TRBV30 and J usage is TRBJ2-5, with 10 bases matching TRBD2. CDR3 length equals 16 residues. Germline V gene lookup returns CDR1 GTSNPN and CDR2 SVGIG (reference sequence). Germline trimming cut 0 bases from V and 1 base from J; bases unmatched to any gene: 5. CDR3 amino acids: CAWSVTSGTRQETQYF. The CDR3 region has the DNA TGTGCCTGGAGTGTAACTAGCGGGACCCGCCAAGAGACCCAGTACTTC. The entire variable domain, with the rest obtained from reference TRBV30 and TRBJ2-5, is as follows: SQTIHQWPATLVQPVGSPLSLECTVEGTSNPNLYWYRQAAGRGLQLLFYSVGIGQISSEVPQNLSASRPQDRQFILSSKKLLLSDSGFYLCAWSVTSGTRQETQYFGPGTRLLVL.

The V call is TRBV14, the J call TRBJ2-3; weak D call: TRBD2 (6 bases). The CDR3 extends over 14 amino acids. In germline, CDR1 is SGHDN, CDR2 FVKESK. The V and J ends lost 6 bases and 6 bases respectively, with 16 bases between them. The CDR3 bases are TGTGCCAGCAGACTCTCTGGGACTTTGGATACGCAGTATTTT. It is translated as CASRLSGTLDTQYF.

The chain employs TRBV5-5 and TRBJ2-7; 8 nucleotides match TRBD1. This CDR3 is built from 15 residues. Losses at the gene ends were 2 bases for V and 1 base for J; bases not matched to a gene: 5. Germline V gene lookup returns CDR1 SGHKS and CDR2 YYEKEE (reference sequence). CDR3 protein: CASSFRQGISYEQYV. The CDR3 DNA follows: TGTGCCAGCAGCTTTCGACAGGGGATATCCTACGAGCAGTACGTC.

This chain uses TRBV19 with TRBJ1-5, with 8 bases identical to TRBD1. The CDR3 has 15 residues. Germline CDR1 is LNHDA and CDR2 is SQIVND (reference sequence). V shed 4 bases, J shed 4 bases, and the junction held 6 bases outside the gene matches. This CDR3 is CASSTTGGGNQPQHF. The CDR3 nucleotides are TGTGCCAGTAGTACTACAGGGGGTGGTAATCAGCCCCAGCATTTT. The full variable domain, its missing parts supplied by reference TRBV19 and TRBJ1-5, is DGGITQSPKYLFRKEGQNVTLSCEQNLNHDAMYWYRQDPGQGLRLIYYSQIVNDFQKGDIAEGYSVSREKKESFPLTVTSAQKNPTAFYLCASSTTGGGNQPQHFGDGTRLSIL.

The chain couples TRBV6-5 to TRBJ1-2; the D is unclear. V was trimmed by 5 bases and J by 4 bases, leaving 17 bases between them. CDR1 is MNHEY, CDR2 SVGAGI, per germline. There are 15 residues in the CDR3. The CDR3 nucleotides are TGTGCCAGCAGTCCGGTGAGAGAGCCCCTCTATGGCTACACCTTC. Protein product: CASSPVREPLYGYTF.

The V and J genes are TRBV3-1 (or the pseudogene TRBV3-2) and TRBJ2-7, with 11 bases aligning to TRBD2. CDR3 size: 15 residues. V dropped 3 bases and J dropped 3; count of bases not matched to a gene: 4. Germline loops: CDR1 LGHDT, CDR2 YNNKEL (reference sequence). CDR3 in amino acids: CASSQQGLADYEQYF. For the CDR3, the DNA is TGTGCCAGCAGCCAGCAGGGACTAGCGGACTACGAGCAGTACTTC.

In nucleotides, the CDR3 is TGCGCCAGCAGCCTAGACACAGATACGCAGTATTTT. Its translation is CASSLDTDTQYF. The chain recombines TRBV5-1 with TRBJ2-3, with unresolved D. CDR3 length: 12 amino acids. Trimming removed 4 bases at V and 2 bases at J, with 5 bases between. Germline V gene data show CDR1 as SGHRS and CDR2 as YFSETQ.

The genes are TRBV10-3 and TRBJ2-1, with 8 bases that match TRBD1. The CDR3 runs to 12 residues. Looked up from germline, CDR1 is ENHRY and CDR2 is SYGVKD. With V trimmed by 11 bases and J by 5 bases, 5 bases remained unmatched. The DNA of the CDR3 is TGTGCCTCTGACAGGGGAAACAATGAGCAGTTCTTC. Protein sequence: CASDRGNNEQFF.

The chain is built from TRBV19 and TRBJ1-1; TRBD1 aligns across 7 bases. CDR1 LNHDA and CDR2 SQIVND come from the germline V gene (reference sequence). V dropped 6 bases and J dropped 1; count of bases not matched to a gene: 2. The CDR3 covers 13 residues. CDR3 sequence: CASSDRANTEAFF. Written as DNA, the CDR3 is TGTGCCAGTAGCGACAGGGCGAACACTGAAGCTTTCTTT.

This clone was found once. The chain couples TRBV2 to TRBJ1-4, with 7 bases matching TRBD1. The J segment lost 5 bases and the V segment lost 7 bases, leaving 7 bases of the junction unmatched. The CDR3 length is 14 residues. Germline V gives CDR1 SNHLY, CDR2 FYNNEI. The CDR3 here is CASTLTGSNEKLFF. For the CDR3, the DNA is TGTGCCAGCACCCTGACAGGGTCAAATGAAAAACTGTTTTTT.

The CDR3 region has the DNA TGTGCCAGCAGCCCTCCCGGAGGGACCGGGGAGCTGTTTTTT. Encoded protein: CASSPPGGTGELFF. The chain is built from TRBV7-3 and TRBJ2-2, with D maybe TRBD2 (6 bases). V gave up 5 bases and J gave up 5 bases, with 12 bases separating them. The length of the CDR3 is 14 residues. CDR1 and CDR2 from the germline V gene are SGHTA and FQGTGA.

The V and J genes are TRBV27 and TRBJ2-1; D is perhaps TRBD1 (6 bases). Trimming pared 1 base from V and 0 bases from J, leaving 13 bases between. The CDR3 has 17 amino acids. Germline values: CDR1 MNHEY, CDR2 SMNVEV (reference sequence). The CDR3 is CASSLLGGPSSYNEQFF. In DNA form, the CDR3 reads TGTGCCAGCAGTTTATTAGGGGGTCCAAGCTCCTACAATGAGCAGTTCTTC.

This chain connects TRBV27 to TRBJ2-2; 7 nucleotides match TRBD2. This CDR3 contains 15 residues. Looked up from germline, CDR1 is MNHEY and CDR2 is SMNVEV (reference sequence). V lost 8 bases, J lost 5 bases, and 11 bases stayed unmatched. The CDR3 is CASSWGWGGTGELFF. Here the CDR3 DNA reads TGTGCCAGCTCTTGGGGTTGGGGGGGGACCGGGGAGCTGTTTTTT.

This clone was recorded only once. The chain joins TRBV19 to TRBJ1-5; TRBD1 aligns across 7 bases. The CDR3 is 17 residues long. Germline loops: CDR1 LNHDA, CDR2 SQIVND (reference sequence). Unmatched junction bases numbered 9, after V lost 0 bases and J lost 4 bases. CDR3: CASSIDPRSTGNQPQHF. DNA of the CDR3: TGTGCCAGTAGTATAGATCCCCGGTCGACAGGGAATCAGCCCCAGCATTTT.

V and J are TRBV10-3 and TRBJ1-1, with 9 nucleotides matching TRBD1. Germline V lookup: CDR1 ENHRY, CDR2 SYGVKD. The CDR3 has 14 residues. The trim removed 4 bases at V and 4 bases at J, leaving 4 bases unmatched. The CDR3, as DNA: TGTGCCATCAGTGGGACAGGGGTCAGCACTGAAGCTTTCTTT. Translation gives CAISGTGVSTEAFF.